This T cell receptor (beta chain) was observed in a study of PD-L1 blockade in urothelial cancer. For the study at large: T cell content in blood samples showed a median of 141,255.

This clone was counted once. Time point defined: peripheral blood 6 weeks after treatment start. The V and J ends lost 2 bases and 1 base, in that order; junction bases with no gene match: 16. The V gene's germline CDR1 is SGHVS and CDR2 FQNEAQ. There are 19 residues in the CDR3. Only in-frame clones appear in the TCRdb table, and some are missing; sequencing was by immunoSEQ multiplex PCR. The table lists tens of thousands of clones, approximately 90% of them singletons. The V and J genes are TRBV7-8 and TRBJ2-7; 8 nucleotides match TRBD2. The sequencing here drew on PBMCs, taken around atezolizumab (anti-PD-L1) treatment. The TCR comes from a woman older than 75 with urothelial cancer. The DNA of the CDR3 is TGTGCCAGCAGCTTAATGAGGACTAGCAGAGGAGAGGCATCCTACGAGCAGTACTTC. Amino acid sequence: CASSLMRTSRGEASYEQYF.